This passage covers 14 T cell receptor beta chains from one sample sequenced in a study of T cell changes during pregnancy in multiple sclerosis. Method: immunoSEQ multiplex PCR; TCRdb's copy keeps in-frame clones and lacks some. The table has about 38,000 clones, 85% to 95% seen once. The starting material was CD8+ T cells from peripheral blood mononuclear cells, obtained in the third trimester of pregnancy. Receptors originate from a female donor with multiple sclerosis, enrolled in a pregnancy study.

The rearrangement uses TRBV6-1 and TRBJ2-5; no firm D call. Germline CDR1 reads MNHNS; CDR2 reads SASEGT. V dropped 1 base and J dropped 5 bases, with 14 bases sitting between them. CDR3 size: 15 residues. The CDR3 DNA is TGTGCCAGCAGTGAAGGGTCCCAGGATGTGGAGACCCAGTACTTC. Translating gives CASSEGSQDVETQYF.

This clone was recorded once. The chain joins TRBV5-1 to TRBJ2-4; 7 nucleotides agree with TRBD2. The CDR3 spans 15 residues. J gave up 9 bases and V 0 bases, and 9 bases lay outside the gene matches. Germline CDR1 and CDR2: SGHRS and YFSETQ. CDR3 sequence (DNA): TGCGCCAGCAGCTTGGAACTCTCCGGGGAGGGCATTCAGTACTTC. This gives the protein CASSLELSGEGIQYF.

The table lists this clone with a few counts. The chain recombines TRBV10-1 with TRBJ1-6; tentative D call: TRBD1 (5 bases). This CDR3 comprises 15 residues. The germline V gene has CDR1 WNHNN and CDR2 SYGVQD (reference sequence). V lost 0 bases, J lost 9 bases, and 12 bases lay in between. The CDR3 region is CASSESMGGRSPLHF. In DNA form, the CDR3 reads TGCGCCAGCAGTGAGTCGATGGGGGGACGTTCACCCCTCCACTTT.

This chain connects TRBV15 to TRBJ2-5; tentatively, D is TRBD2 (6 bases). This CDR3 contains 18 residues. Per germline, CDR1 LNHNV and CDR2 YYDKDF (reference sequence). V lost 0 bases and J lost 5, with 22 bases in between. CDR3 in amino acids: CATSRDWVGSGGLETQYF. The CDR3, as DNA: TGTGCCACCAGCAGAGATTGGGTTGGGTCCGGGGGTTTGGAGACCCAGTACTTC.

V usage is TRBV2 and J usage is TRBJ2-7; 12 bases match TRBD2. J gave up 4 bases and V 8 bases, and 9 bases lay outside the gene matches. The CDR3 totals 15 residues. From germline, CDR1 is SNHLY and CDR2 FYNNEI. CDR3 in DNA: TGTGCCAGCTCGGGGGGACTAGCGGGCCGATACGAGCAGTACTTC. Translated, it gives CASSGGLAGRYEQYF.

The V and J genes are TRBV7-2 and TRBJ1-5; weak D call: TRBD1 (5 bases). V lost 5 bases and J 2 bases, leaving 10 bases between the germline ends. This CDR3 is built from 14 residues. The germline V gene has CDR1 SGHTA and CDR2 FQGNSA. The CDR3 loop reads CASSLPGGNQPQHF. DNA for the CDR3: TGTGCCAGCAGCCTACCGGGGGGCAATCAGCCCCAGCATTTT.

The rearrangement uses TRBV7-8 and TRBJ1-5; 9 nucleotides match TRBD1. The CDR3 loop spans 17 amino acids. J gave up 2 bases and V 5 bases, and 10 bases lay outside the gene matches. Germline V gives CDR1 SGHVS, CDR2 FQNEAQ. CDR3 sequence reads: CASSLNRGQGGNQPQHF. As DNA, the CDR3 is TGTGCCAGCAGCCTGAACAGGGGGCAAGGGGGCAATCAGCCCCAGCATTTT.

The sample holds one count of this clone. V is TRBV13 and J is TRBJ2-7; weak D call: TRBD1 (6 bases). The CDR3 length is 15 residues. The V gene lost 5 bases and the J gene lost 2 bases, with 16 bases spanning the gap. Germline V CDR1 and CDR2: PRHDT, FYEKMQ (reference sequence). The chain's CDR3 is CASSPRTDGTYEQYF. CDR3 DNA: TGTGCCAGCAGCCCCCGGACAGATGGTACCTACGAGCAGTACTTC.

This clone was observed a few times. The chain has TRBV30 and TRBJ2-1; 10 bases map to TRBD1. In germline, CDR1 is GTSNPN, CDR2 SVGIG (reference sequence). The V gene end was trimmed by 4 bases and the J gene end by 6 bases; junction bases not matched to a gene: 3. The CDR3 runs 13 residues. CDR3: CAWTGQGGNEQFF. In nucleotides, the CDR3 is TGTGCCTGGACCGGACAGGGGGGCAATGAGCAGTTCTTC. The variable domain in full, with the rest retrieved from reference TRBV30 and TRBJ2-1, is SQTIHQWPATLVQPVGSPLSLECTVEGTSNPNLYWYRQAAGRGLQLLFYSVGIGQISSEVPQNLSASRPQDRQFILSSKKLLLSDSGFYLCAWTGQGGNEQFFGPGTRLTVL.

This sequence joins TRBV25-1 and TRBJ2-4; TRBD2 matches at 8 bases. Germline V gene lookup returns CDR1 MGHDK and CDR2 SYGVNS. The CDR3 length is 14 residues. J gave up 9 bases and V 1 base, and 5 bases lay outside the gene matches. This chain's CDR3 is CASSESGGPGIQYF. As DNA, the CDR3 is TGTGCCAGCAGTGAATCGGGGGGGCCCGGCATTCAGTACTTC. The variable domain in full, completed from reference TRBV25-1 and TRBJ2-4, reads EADIYQTPRYLVIGTGKKITLECSQTMGHDKMYWYQQDPGMELHLIHYSYGVNSTEKGDLSSESTVSRIRTEHFPLTLESARPSHTSQYLCASSESGGPGIQYFGAGTRLSVL.

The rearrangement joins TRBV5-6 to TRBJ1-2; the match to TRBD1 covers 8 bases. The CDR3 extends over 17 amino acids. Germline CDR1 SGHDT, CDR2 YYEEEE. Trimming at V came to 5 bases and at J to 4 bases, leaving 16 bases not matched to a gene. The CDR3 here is CASRSTGVLNLPYGYTF. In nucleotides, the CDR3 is TGTGCCAGCAGATCGACAGGGGTCCTAAACCTGCCCTATGGCTACACCTTC. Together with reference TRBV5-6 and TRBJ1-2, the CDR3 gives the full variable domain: DAGVTQSPTHLIKTRGQQVTLRCSPKSGHDTVSWYQQALGQGPQFIFQYYEEEERQRGNFPDRFSGHQFPNYSSELNVNALLLGDSALYLCASRSTGVLNLPYGYTFGSGTRLTVV.

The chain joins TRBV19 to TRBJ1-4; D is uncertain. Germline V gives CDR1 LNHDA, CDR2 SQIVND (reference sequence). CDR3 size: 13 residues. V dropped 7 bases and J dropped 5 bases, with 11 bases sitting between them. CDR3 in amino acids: CASTDTSNEKLFF. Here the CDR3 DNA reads TGTGCCAGTACCGACACCTCAAATGAAAAACTGTTTTTT.

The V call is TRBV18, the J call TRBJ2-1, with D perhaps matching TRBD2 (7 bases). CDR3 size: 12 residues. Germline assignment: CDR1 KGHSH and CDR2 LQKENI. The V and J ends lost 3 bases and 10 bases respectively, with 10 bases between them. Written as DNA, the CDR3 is TGTGCCAGCTCACCCACGGGGGGCGAGCAGTTCTTC. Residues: CASSPTGGEQFF. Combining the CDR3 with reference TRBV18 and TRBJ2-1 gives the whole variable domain NAGVMQNPRHLVRRRGQEARLRCSPMKGHSHVYWYRQLPEEGLKFMVYLQKENIIDESGMPKERFSAEFPKEGPSILRIQQVVRGDSAAYFCASSPTGGEQFFGPGTRLTVL.

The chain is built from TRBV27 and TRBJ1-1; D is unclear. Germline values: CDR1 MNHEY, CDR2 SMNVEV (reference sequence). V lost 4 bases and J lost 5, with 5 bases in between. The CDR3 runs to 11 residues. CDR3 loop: CASSSLTEAFF. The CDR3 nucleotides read TGTGCCAGCAGTTCCCTGACTGAAGCTTTCTTT.